The clone carrying this T cell receptor (beta chain) was recorded at least ten times. This sample is drawn from a study of Graves' ophthalmopathy and Graves' hyperthyroidism. RNA transcripts were the template, and TCR beta CDR3 regions were amplified from them. HTBI primers were employed in first-round RT-PCR, then a second-round multiplex PCR followed. Each CDR3 protein is one row after TCRdb ran MiXCR on the multiplex PCR reads. This sample yields nearly 400,000 distinct CDR3 sequences, of which around 20% are seen a single time; about 1.6% belongs to the top ten. V dropped 3 bases and J dropped 6; count of bases not matched to a gene: 10. Germline V gives CDR1 KGHSH, CDR2 LQKENI. The CDR3 consists of 15 residues.

The clonotype was recovered from a woman aged 18-30 years with Graves' ophthalmopathy. The sequenced sample was peripheral blood. This chain links TRBV18 with TRBJ1-1; 7 nucleotides match TRBD1. CDR3 in amino acids: CASSPGDSKIPEAFF. The CDR3 bases are TGTGCCAGCTCACCCGGGGACAGCAAAATCCCTGAAGCTTTCTTT.